What follows describes a single T cell receptor (beta chain). As processed by the authors: Estimated nucleated cell counts came from reference gene primer amplification. Clones were read by immunoSEQ multiplex PCR, and TCRdb kept only the in-frame ones, dropping some. That table supplies the V and J calls and clone size; D and trimming were determined from the DNA. The data contain over 200,000 clones, approximately 83% of them seen just once; the ten biggest clones take up more than 2.5%. This sample was taken from a study of blood T cell repertoires in COVID-19. Study-level background: Acute-phase and convalescent COVID-19 samples originated in the United States, Italy and Spain. The cDNA or gDNA used as material had been derived from T cells, B-cell-depleted T cells, or PBMCs.

The V gene lost 0 bases and the J gene lost 10 bases, with 12 bases spanning the gap. Germline CDR1 reads LGHDT; CDR2 reads YNNKEL (reference sequence). The CDR3 loop spans 14 amino acids. The specimen was peripheral blood. The V call is TRBV3-1 (or the pseudogene TRBV3-2), the J call TRBJ1-4; D ambiguous. This clonotype originated in a young woman who had recovered from COVID-19. The CDR3 spells CASSQDPGVRKLFF. As DNA, the CDR3 is TGTGCCAGCAGCCAAGATCCCGGGGTTAGAAAACTGTTTTTT.